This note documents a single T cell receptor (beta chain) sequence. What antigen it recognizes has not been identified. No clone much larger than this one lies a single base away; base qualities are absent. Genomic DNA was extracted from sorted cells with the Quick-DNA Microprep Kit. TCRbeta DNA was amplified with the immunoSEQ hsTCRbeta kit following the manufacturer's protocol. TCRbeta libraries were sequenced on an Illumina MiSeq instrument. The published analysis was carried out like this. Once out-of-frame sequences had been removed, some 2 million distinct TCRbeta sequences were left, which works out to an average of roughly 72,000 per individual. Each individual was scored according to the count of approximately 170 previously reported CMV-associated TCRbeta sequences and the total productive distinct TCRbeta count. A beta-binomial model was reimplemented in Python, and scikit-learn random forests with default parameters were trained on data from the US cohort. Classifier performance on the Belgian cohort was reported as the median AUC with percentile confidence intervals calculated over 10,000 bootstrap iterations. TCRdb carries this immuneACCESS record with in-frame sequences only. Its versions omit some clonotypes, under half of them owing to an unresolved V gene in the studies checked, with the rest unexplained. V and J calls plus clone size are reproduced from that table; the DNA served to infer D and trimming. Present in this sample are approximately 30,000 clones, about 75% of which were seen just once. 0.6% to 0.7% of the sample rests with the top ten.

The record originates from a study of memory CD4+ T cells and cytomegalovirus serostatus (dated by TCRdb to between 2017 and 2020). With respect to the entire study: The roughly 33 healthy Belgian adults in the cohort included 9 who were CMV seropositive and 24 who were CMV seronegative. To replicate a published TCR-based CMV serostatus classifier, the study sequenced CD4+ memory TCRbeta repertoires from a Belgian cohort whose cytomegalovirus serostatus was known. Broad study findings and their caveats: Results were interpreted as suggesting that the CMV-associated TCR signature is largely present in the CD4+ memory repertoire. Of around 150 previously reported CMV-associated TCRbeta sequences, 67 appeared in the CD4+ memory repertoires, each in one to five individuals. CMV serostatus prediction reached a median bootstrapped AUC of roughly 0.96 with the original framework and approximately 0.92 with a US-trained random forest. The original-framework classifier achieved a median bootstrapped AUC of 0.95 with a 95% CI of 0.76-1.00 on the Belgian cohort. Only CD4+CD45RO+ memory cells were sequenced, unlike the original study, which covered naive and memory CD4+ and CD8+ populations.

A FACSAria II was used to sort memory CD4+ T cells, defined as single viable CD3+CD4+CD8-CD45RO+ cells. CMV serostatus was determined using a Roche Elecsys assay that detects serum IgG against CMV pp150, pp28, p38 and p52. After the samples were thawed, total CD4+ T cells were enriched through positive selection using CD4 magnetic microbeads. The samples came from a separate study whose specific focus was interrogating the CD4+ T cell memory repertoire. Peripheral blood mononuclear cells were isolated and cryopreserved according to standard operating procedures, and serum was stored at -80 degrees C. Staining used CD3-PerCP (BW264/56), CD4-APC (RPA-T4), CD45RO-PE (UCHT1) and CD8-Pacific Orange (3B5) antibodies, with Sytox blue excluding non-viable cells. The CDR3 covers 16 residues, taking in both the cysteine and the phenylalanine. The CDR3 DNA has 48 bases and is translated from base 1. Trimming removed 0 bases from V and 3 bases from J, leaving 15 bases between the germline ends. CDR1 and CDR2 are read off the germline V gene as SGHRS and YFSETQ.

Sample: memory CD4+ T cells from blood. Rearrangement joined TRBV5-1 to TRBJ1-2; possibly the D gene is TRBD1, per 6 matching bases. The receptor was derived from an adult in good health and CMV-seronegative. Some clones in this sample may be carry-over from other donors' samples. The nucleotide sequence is TGCGCCAGCAGCTTGGATGGCAGGGGAAGCTACTATGGCTACACCTTC. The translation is CASSLDGRGSYYGYTF.